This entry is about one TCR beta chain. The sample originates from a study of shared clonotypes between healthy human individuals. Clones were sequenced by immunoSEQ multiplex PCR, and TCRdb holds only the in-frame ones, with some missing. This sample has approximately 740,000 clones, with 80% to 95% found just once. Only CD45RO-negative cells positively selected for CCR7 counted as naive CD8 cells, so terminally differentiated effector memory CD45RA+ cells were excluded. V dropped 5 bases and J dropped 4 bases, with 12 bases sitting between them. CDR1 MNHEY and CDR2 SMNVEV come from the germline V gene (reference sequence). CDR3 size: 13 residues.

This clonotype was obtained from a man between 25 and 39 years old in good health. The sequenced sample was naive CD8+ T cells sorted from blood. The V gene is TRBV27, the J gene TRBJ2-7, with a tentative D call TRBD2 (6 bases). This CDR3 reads CASSLAPGYEQYF. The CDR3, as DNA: TGTGCCAGCAGTCTAGCGCCTGGGTACGAGCAGTACTTC.